This is a list of T cell receptor beta chains from one sample in a study of cytomegalovirus exposure and HLA in healthy donors. Using immunoSEQ multiplex PCR, the repertoire was profiled, and TCRdb retains in-frame clones only, with some absent. This table lists roughly 220,000 clones. Sequenced: PBMCs. The receptors were sampled from a girl aged 2-10 years in good health and CMV-seropositive. The CDR3 runs from the conserved cysteine through the conserved F or W. D genes are given only for firm matches.

j_call,d_call,v_call,cdr3_nt,cdr3_aa
TRBJ2-2,TRBD2,TRBV11-2,TGTGCCAGCAGCTTAGGGCTAGCGGGAGACACCGGGGAGCTGTTTTTT,CASSLGLAGDTGELFF
TRBJ2-3,-,TRBV9,TGTGCCAGCAGTTCCGAGGTAGGGACAACGCCAGATACGCAGTATTTT,CASSSEVGTTPDTQYF
TRBJ1-3,TRBD1,TRBV5-5,TGTGCCAGCAGCTTAAGGGACAGGGACCCAAGCTCCGGAAACACCATATATTTT,CASSLRDRDPSSGNTIYF
TRBJ2-7,-,TRBV5-1,TGCGCCAGCAGCTTAATGCAGGGTTCCGAGCAGTACTTC,CASSLMQGSEQYF
TRBJ1-2,TRBD1,TRBV18,TGTGCCAGCTCACCACTAACAGGGGGCCCCAACTATGGCTACACCTTC,CASSPLTGGPNYGYTF
TRBJ2-1,-,TRBV7-6,TGTGCCAGCAGCTTAGGAGCGCAGGGGAGCCCTCTCGATGAGCAGTTCTTC,CASSLGAQGSPLDEQFF
TRBJ2-1,TRBD2,TRBV7-2,TGTGCCAGCAGCCCGGGACTAGCGTACAATGAGCAGTTCTTC,CASSPGLAYNEQFF
TRBJ1-3,TRBD1,TRBV5-5,TGTGCCAGCAGCTTAGACAGGGAGAGAAACACCATATATTTT,CASSLDRERNTIYF
TRBJ2-1,TRBD2,TRBV29-1,TGCAGCGTTGAAGATTCTTGGACTAGCGGACCTAATGAGCAGTTCTTC,CSVEDSWTSGPNEQFF
TRBJ2-1,-,TRBV27,TGTGCCAGCAGCGGGTCCTACAATGAGCAGTTCTTC,CASSGSYNEQFF
TRBJ1-5,-,TRBV9,TGTGCCAGCAGCTCCCTAGGGGGTAGCAATCAGCCCCAGCATTTT,CASSSLGGSNQPQHF
TRBJ1-1,-,TRBV2,TGTGCCAGCAGTGAAGCCCCCCAAAGTCTAGGCACTGAAGCTTTCTTT,CASSEAPQSLGTEAFF
TRBJ2-1,-,TRBV5-8,TGTGCCAGCAGCTTGGCCACTACTAGATACAATGAGCAGTTCTTC,CASSLATTRYNEQFF
TRBJ2-3,-,TRBV10-1,TGCGCCAGCAGTGTCGGAGGGTCAGATACGCAGTATTTT,CASSVGGSDTQYF
TRBJ1-3,-,TRBV28,TGTGCCAGCAGTTTTCGTGTCTCTGGAAACACCATATATTTT,CASSFRVSGNTIYF
TRBJ2-5,-,TRBV18,TGTGCCAGCTCAGGAGGGCAGCCCGAGGTCCAAGAGACCCAGTACTTC,CASSGGQPEVQETQYF
TRBJ2-1,TRBD2,TRBV11-2,TGTGCCAGCAGCTTAGTGGAGCTAGCGGGAACTAGGTTCTTC,CASSLVELAGTRFF
TRBJ2-7,-,TRBV27,TGTGCCAGCAGTTTCAACCAGGCCTACGAGCAGTACTTC,CASSFNQAYEQYF
TRBJ1-2,TRBD1,TRBV29-1,TGCAGCGTTCCGACAGGGAATCAGGGCTACACCTTC,CSVPTGNQGYTF
TRBJ2-1,-,TRBV29-1,TGCAGCGTTGCGGGTTATGACTACAATGAGCAGTTCTTC,CSVAGYDYNEQFF
TRBJ1-3,-,TRBV7-6,TGTGCCAGCAGCCACCCAGGCTCTGGAAACACCATATATTTT,CASSHPGSGNTIYF
TRBJ2-1,TRBD1,TRBV5-5,TGTGCCAGCAGCCGACTTATCGGGACAGGACACAATGAGCAGTTCTTC,CASSRLIGTGHNEQFF
TRBJ2-3,TRBD2,TRBV10-3,TGTGCCATCAGTGAGCAGTGGCTAGCGGGAGCCGAAGATACGCAGTATTTT,CAISEQWLAGAEDTQYF
TRBJ1-2,TRBD1,TRBV10-2,TGCGCCAGCGACGGACAGGGCAGGGACTATGGCTACACCTTC,CASDGQGRDYGYTF
TRBJ1-5,TRBD1,TRBV6-6,TGTGCCAGCAGGCCCGGGGGCACCCAGGGGGCCCAGCATTTT,CASRPGGTQGAQHF
TRBJ1-2,-,TRBV28,TGTGCCAGCAGCAGCCTAGAGACAGTCGGCTACACCTTC,CASSSLETVGYTF
TRBJ2-6,-,TRBV19,TGTGCCAGTAGTAACGGGGACTCTGGGGCCAACGTCCTGACTTTC,CASSNGDSGANVLTF
TRBJ2-1,-,TRBV2,TGTGCCAGCAGTGGGGCAGGGAATGAGCAGTTCTTC,CASSGAGNEQFF
TRBJ1-4,TRBD1,TRBV5-1,TGCGCCAGCAGCCCCGGACAGGGGGCGGCGACCGAAAAACTGTTTTTT,CASSPGQGAATEKLFF
TRBJ2-3,-,TRBV5-4,TGTGCCAGCAGCTTTGGTTCCGGTAGCACAGATACGCAGTATTTT,CASSFGSGSTDTQYF
TRBJ1-1,-,TRBV28,TGTGCCAGCAGCCAGGGTCCTGACACTGAAGCTTTCTTT,CASSQGPDTEAFF
TRBJ1-1,-,TRBV7-9,TGTGCCAGCAGCTTTTCTGAGCGGAACACTGAAGCTTTCTTT,CASSFSERNTEAFF
TRBJ2-7,TRBD2,TRBV2,TGTGCCAGCGCATGGGGGGGCGAGCAGTACTTC,CASAWGGEQYF
TRBJ2-1,TRBD1,TRBV6-4,TGTGCCAGCACAGTTAGGGGGCCAATGCACTACAATGAGCAGTTCTTC,CASTVRGPMHYNEQFF
TRBJ1-1,TRBD1,TRBV28,TGTGCCAGCAGTTTAGTGGGGACAGCTGAAGCTTTCTTT,CASSLVGTAEAFF
TRBJ2-7,-,TRBV20-1,TGCAGTGTTAGCGGTTACGAGCAGTACTTC,CSVSGYEQYF
TRBJ2-2,-,TRBV5-5,TGTGCCAGCAGCCCAGCGGTCCTGAACACCGGGGAGCTGTTTTTT,CASSPAVLNTGELFF
TRBJ1-3,-,TRBV19,TGTGCCAGTAGTATCGTGGGACTTGGAAACACCATATATTTT,CASSIVGLGNTIYF
TRBJ2-7,-,TRBV1,TGCACCAGCAGCCCTCGCCAAGGAGCCTACGAGCAGTACTTC,CTSSPRQGAYEQYF
TRBJ1-1,-,TRBV10-2,TGCGCCAGCAGATGGGATGCAGGGACTACTGAAGCTTTCTTT,CASRWDAGTTEAFF